Presented here are 19 T cell receptor beta chains from one specimen sequenced in a study of T cell changes during pregnancy in multiple sclerosis. The data were produced by immunoSEQ multiplex PCR, yet TCRdb's version contains in-frame clones alone and is incomplete. The sample has 95,000 to 100,000 clones; more than 90% are singletons. Sequencing was performed on peripheral blood, taken in the second trimester of pregnancy. These receptors were taken from a female donor with multiple sclerosis, enrolled in a pregnancy study.

The chain has TRBV1 and TRBJ2-7; TRBD2 is taken as the D call from the table, unchecked against the DNA. TRBV1 is deemed a pseudogene. The CDR3 sequence is 15 residues long. The CDR3 here is CTSSQGAGAGGEQYF. The CDR3 DNA is TGCACCAGCAGCCAAGGGGCGGGGGCTGGTGGCGAGCAGTACTTC.

This sequence joins TRBV28 and TRBJ2-1; D ambiguous. V shed 2 bases and J shed 7 bases, with 9 bases lying between them. CDR1 MDHEN and CDR2 SYDVKM come from the germline V gene. The CDR3 spans 13 residues. The CDR3 is CASSLRGANEQFF. In nucleotides, the CDR3 is TGTGCCAGCAGTTTACGCGGAGCTAATGAGCAGTTCTTC.

V usage is TRBV4-2 and J usage is TRBJ2-1; 8 bases match TRBD2. Trimming removed 0 bases from V and 9 bases from J; junction bases left unmatched: 7. The CDR3 sequence is 15 residues long. Germline lookup yields CDR1 LGHNA and CDR2 YNFKEQ. CDR3 in DNA: TGTGCCAGCAGCCAAGATTGGGCGGGAGGTACTGAGCAGTTCTTC. It codes for CASSQDWAGGTEQFF.

This chain connects TRBV4-3 to TRBJ1-2; perhaps TRBD1 as D (6 bases). Trimming removed 3 bases from V and 6 bases from J, with 14 bases in between. There are 14 residues in the CDR3. Germline V gene lookup returns CDR1 LGHNA and CDR2 YSLEER. As DNA, the CDR3 is TGCGCCAGCAGCCAGAGGGGGACCTTTCATGGCTACACCTTC. This translates into CASSQRGTFHGYTF.

The gene calls are TRBV13 and TRBJ2-7; D ambiguous. The CDR3 length is 15 residues. V was clipped by 5 bases and J by 3 bases, with 17 bases between them. Germline V gives CDR1 PRHDT, CDR2 FYEKMQ (reference sequence). CDR3 DNA: TGTGCCAGCAGCCAAAACGTGGGCAGGAACTACGAGCAGTACTTC. Translated: CASSQNVGRNYEQYF. Using reference TRBV13 and TRBJ2-7 for the parts outside the CDR3, the full variable domain is AAGVIQSPRHLIKEKRETATLKCYPIPRHDTVYWYQQGPGQDPQFLISFYEKMQSDKGSIPDRFSAQQFSDYHSELNMSSLELGDSALYFCASSQNVGRNYEQYFGPGTRLTVT.

V usage is TRBV5-1 and J usage is TRBJ2-7; 7 nucleotides line up with TRBD1. V gave up 2 bases and J gave up 5 bases; unmatched junction bases: 10. Germline values: CDR1 SGHRS, CDR2 YFSETQ. The CDR3 is 15 amino acids. The CDR3 DNA sequence: TGCGCCAGCAGCTTTACAGGGGTTTCGGGGCACGAGCAGTACTTC. Translating it yields CASSFTGVSGHEQYF.

The chain combines TRBV5-4 with TRBJ2-7; 7 bases match TRBD1. The CDR3 is 16 residues long. V lost 1 base to trimming and J lost 0 bases; unmatched junction nucleotides: 7. Germline assignment: CDR1 SGHNT and CDR2 YYREEE (reference sequence). The CDR3 sequence is CASSLSLDRSSYEQYF. The CDR3 coding sequence is TGTGCCAGCAGCTTGTCCTTGGACAGGAGCTCCTACGAGCAGTACTTC.

The chain links TRBV30 to TRBJ2-7, with 10 positions matching TRBD1. The V gene end was trimmed by 7 bases and the J gene end by 2 bases; junction bases not matched to a gene: 5. The CDR3 spans 13 residues. CDR1 GTSNPN and CDR2 SVGIG come from the germline V gene (reference sequence). CDR3 bases: TGTGCCTTACATGGACAGGGGGCCTACGAGCAGTACTTC. Its protein product is CALHGQGAYEQYF.

The chain links TRBV18 to TRBJ1-5; 7 nucleotides align to TRBD1. Germline V gene data show CDR1 as KGHSH and CDR2 as LQKENI. The CDR3 sequence is 16 residues long. J gave up 5 bases and V 3 bases, and 10 bases lay outside the gene matches. The CDR3 sequence: CASSPLARGSDQPQHF. For the CDR3, the DNA is TGTGCCAGCTCACCTCTAGCCAGGGGGTCGGATCAGCCCCAGCATTTT.

The gene calls are TRBV28 and TRBJ1-4; 9 bases agree with TRBD1. V dropped 5 bases and J dropped 6; count of bases not matched to a gene: 7. Germline V gene lookup returns CDR1 MDHEN and CDR2 SYDVKM. This CDR3 has 15 residues. The CDR3 region has the DNA TGTGCCAGCAGTGGGGCACAGGGGGCTTATGAAAAACTGTTTTTT. Translating it yields CASSGAQGAYEKLFF. The full variable domain, in which reference TRBV28 and TRBJ1-4 provide the parts outside the CDR3, is DVKVTQSSRYLVKRTGEKVFLECVQDMDHENMFWYRQDPGLGLRLIYFSYDVKMKEKGDIPEGYSVSREKKERFSLILESASTNQTSMYLCASSGAQGAYEKLFFGSGTQLSVL.

V gene TRBV28 combines with J gene TRBJ1-5; 12 bases fit TRBD1. Germline trimming cut 6 bases from V and 6 bases from J; bases unmatched to any gene: 3. Germline V lookup: CDR1 MDHEN, CDR2 SYDVKM. The CDR3 is 14 amino acids. The CDR3 loop is CASRGTGGVQPQHF. In DNA form, the CDR3 reads TGTGCCAGCAGGGGGACAGGGGGCGTTCAGCCCCAGCATTTT.

The chain joins TRBV5-1 to TRBJ2-7; 8 nucleotides align to TRBD1. Losses at the gene ends were 5 bases for V and 1 base for J; bases not matched to a gene: 11. The CDR3 runs to 16 residues. Germline V CDR1 and CDR2: SGHRS, YFSETQ. In nucleotides, the CDR3 is TGCGCCAGCAGAAGTGCCGGGACAGGTGTTTCCTACGAGCAGTACTTC. This sequence encodes CASRSAGTGVSYEQYF.

The chain carries TRBV11-2 and TRBJ1-1, with TRBD1 as a possible D gene (6 bases). V shed 7 bases and J shed 0 bases, with 21 bases lying between them. This CDR3 spans 17 amino acids. Germline lookup yields CDR1 SGHAT and CDR2 FQNNGV. CDR3 loop: CASKYWGLGGMNTEAFF. In nucleotides, the CDR3 is TGTGCCAGCAAGTACTGGGGGCTGGGGGGGATGAACACTGAAGCTTTCTTT.

This chain links TRBV7-9 with TRBJ2-3; a weak D match, TRBD2 (5 bases). V was shortened by 5 bases and J by 4 bases, with 7 bases between the two germline ends. Per germline, CDR1 SEHNR and CDR2 FQNEAQ (reference sequence). The CDR3 has 12 amino acids. The CDR3: CASSRGPDTQYF. The DNA of the CDR3 is TGTGCCAGCAGCCGGGGTCCAGATACGCAGTATTTT.

The chain couples TRBV15 to TRBJ2-7; perhaps TRBD1 as D (6 bases). The V end was cut by 1 base, the J end by 2 bases, with 12 bases between. Germline CDR1 is LNHNV and CDR2 is YYDKDF (reference sequence). The CDR3 sequence is 15 residues long. CDR3 sequence reads: CATSRGGPGTYEQYF. The CDR3 region has the DNA TGTGCCACCAGCAGAGGGGGGCCCGGGACCTACGAGCAGTACTTC.

DNA for the CDR3: TGTGCCAGCAAATCAGACTATGGCTACACCTTC. Protein sequence: CASKSDYGYTF. J is TRBJ1-2 and V is TRBV2; the D is unclear. Trimming shortened V by 7 bases and J by 3 bases, and 6 bases separated the two germline ends. The CDR3 contains 11 residues. The germline CDR1 and CDR2 sequences are SNHLY and FYNNEI.

The chain links TRBV7-2 to TRBJ2-1, with a weak D call TRBD1 (6 bases). Per the germline V gene, CDR1 is SGHTA and CDR2 is FQGNSA. V lost 7 bases and J 5 bases, leaving 15 bases between the germline ends. This CDR3 region has 14 residues. CDR3 region: CASNSGQGNNEQFF. The CDR3 nucleotides read TGTGCCAGCAACTCTGGGCAGGGGAACAATGAGCAGTTCTTC.

This clone has a single count. V and J are TRBV5-1 and TRBJ2-7; a weak D match, TRBD1 (6 bases). CDR3 length: 14 amino acids. With 3 bases removed from V and 1 base from J, the gap between germline ends came to 11 bases. Germline assignment: CDR1 SGHRS and CDR2 YFSETQ. Written as DNA, the CDR3 is TGCGCCAGCAGCTATCAGGGGATGTCCTACGAGCAGTACTTC. It encodes CASSYQGMSYEQYF.

The CDR3 spells CASSLGLGQINTEAFF. The CDR3 region has the DNA TGTGCCAGCAGTCTGGGATTGGGGCAGATCAACACTGAAGCTTTCTTT. The V call is TRBV27, the J call TRBJ1-1, with D possibly TRBD1 on 5 matching bases. CDR3 length: 16 amino acids. V dropped 5 bases and J dropped 2 bases, with 18 bases sitting between them. Germline values: CDR1 MNHEY, CDR2 SMNVEV (reference sequence).